This T cell receptor beta chain is drawn from a study of T cell responses to AZD1222 COVID-19 vaccine. Here immunoSEQ multiplex PCR was the method, and the copy in TCRdb shows in-frame clones only, minus some. The table shows more than 80,000 clones, with approximately 83% occurring only once. The sequence came from an adult who received the AZD1222 COVID-19 vaccine. The sample was peripheral blood, taken 28 days after the second AZD1222 dose.

The CDR3 loop reads CASTLTGISDSEQFF. The CDR3, as DNA: TGTGCCAGCACCTTAACAGGGATATCAGATTCTGAGCAGTTCTTC. J is TRBJ2-1 and V is TRBV6-5, with D possibly TRBD1 on 6 matching bases. The CDR3 spans 15 residues. Looked up from germline, CDR1 is MNHEY and CDR2 is SVGAGI. The ends were cut back, 7 bases at V and 9 bases at J, with 22 bases in the middle.